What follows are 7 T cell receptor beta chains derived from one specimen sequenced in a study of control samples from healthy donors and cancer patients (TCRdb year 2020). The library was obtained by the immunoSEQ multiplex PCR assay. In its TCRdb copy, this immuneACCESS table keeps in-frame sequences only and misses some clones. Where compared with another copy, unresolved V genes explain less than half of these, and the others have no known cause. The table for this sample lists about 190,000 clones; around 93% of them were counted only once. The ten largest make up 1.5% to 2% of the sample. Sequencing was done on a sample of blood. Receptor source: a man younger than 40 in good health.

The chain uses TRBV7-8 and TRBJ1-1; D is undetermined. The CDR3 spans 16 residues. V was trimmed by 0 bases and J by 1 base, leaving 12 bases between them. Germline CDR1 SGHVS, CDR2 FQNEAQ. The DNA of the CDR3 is TGTGCCAGCAGCTTAGCCCATTTGTCGGGGAACACTGAAGCTTTCTTT. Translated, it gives CASSLAHLSGNTEAFF.

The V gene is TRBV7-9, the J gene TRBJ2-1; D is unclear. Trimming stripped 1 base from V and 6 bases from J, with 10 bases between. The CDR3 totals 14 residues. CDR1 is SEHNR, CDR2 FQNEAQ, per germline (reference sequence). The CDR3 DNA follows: TGTGCCAGCAGCTTAGGTGTGGCAGTCAATGAGCAGTTCTTC. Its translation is CASSLGVAVNEQFF.

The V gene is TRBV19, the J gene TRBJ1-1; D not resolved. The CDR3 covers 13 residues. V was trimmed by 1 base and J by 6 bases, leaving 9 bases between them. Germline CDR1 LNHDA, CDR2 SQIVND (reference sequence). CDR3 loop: CASSIAGGPEAFF. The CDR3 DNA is TGTGCCAGTAGTATAGCTGGTGGTCCTGAAGCTTTCTTT.

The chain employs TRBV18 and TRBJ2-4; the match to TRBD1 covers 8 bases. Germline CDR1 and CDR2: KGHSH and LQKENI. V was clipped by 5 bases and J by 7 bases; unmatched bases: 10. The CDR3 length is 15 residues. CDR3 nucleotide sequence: TGTGCCAGCTCAAGTGACAGGGGTTCTGGGAACATTCAGTACTTC. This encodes CASSSDRGSGNIQYF.

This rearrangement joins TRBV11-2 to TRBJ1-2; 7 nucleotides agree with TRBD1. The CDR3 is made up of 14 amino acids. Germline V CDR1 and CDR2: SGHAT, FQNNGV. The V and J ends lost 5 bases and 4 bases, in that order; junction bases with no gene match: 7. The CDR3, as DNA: TGTGCCAGCAGCCCCCGACAGGGTTTCTATGGCTACACCTTC. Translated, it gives CASSPRQGFYGYTF.

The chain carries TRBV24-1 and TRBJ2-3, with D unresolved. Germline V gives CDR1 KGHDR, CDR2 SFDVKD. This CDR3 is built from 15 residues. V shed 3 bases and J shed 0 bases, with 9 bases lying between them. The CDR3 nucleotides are TGTGCCACCAGTGATGCTGGTTTGAGCACAGATACGCAGTATTTT. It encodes CATSDAGLSTDTQYF.

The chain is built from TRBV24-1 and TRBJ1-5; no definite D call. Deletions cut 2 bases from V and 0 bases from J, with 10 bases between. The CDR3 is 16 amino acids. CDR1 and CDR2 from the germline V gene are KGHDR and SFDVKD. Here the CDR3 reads CATSDSKTFSNQPQHF. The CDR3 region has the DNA TGTGCCACCAGTGATTCAAAGACCTTTAGCAATCAGCCCCAGCATTTT.